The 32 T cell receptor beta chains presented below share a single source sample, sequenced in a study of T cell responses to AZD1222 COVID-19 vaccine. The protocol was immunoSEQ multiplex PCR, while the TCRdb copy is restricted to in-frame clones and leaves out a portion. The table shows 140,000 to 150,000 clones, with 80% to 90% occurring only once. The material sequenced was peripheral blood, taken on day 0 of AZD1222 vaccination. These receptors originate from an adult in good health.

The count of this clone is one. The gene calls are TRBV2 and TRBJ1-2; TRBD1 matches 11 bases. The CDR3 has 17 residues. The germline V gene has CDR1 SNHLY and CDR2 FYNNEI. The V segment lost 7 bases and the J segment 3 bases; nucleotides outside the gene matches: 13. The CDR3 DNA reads TGTGCCAGCACTGGCGGGGGACAGGGGGGTCTGGACTATGGCTACACCTTC. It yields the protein CASTGGGQGGLDYGYTF.

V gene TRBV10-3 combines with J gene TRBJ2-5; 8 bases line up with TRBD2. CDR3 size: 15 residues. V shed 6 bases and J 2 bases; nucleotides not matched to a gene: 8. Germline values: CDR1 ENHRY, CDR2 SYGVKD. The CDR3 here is CAIRGSGGRQETQYF. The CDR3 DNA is TGTGCCATCAGAGGGAGCGGGGGTCGACAAGAGACCCAGTACTTC.

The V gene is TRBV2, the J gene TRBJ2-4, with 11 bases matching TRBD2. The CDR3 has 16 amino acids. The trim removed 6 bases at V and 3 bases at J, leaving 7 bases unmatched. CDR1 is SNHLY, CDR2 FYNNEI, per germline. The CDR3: CASSRLAGGYKNIQYF. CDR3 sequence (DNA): TGTGCCAGCAGCCGGCTAGCGGGAGGATACAAAAACATTCAGTACTTC.

CDR3 protein: CASSPTRWVRGTEAFF. The CDR3 bases are TGCGCCAGCAGCCCTACAAGGTGGGTGCGGGGCACTGAAGCTTTCTTT. The chain joins TRBV4-1 to TRBJ1-1; D unresolved. V lost 4 bases to trimming and J lost 4 bases, with 19 bases between them. Looked up from germline, CDR1 is MGHRA and CDR2 is YSYEKL. The CDR3 runs 16 residues.

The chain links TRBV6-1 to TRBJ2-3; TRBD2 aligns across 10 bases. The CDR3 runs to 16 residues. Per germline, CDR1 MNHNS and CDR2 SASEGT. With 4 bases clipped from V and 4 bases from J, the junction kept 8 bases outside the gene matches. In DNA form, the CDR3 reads TGTGCCAGCAGTGGGGGAGCGGGGGGGCGCCCAGATACGCAGTATTTT. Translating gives CASSGGAGGRPDTQYF.

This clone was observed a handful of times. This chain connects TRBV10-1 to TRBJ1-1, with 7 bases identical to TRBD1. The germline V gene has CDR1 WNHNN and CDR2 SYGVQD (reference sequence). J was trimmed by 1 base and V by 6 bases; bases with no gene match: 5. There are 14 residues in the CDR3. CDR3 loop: CASSQQGTNTEAFF. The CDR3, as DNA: TGCGCCAGCAGCCAACAGGGGACGAACACTGAAGCTTTCTTT.

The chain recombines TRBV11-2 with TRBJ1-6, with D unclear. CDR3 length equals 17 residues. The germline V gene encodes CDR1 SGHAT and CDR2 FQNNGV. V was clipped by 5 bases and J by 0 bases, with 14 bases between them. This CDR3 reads CASSPTLAGSYNSPLHF. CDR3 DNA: TGTGCCAGCAGCCCCACCCTGGCGGGCTCCTATAATTCACCCCTCCACTTT. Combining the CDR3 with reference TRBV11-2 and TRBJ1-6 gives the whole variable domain EAGVAQSPRYKIIEKRQSVAFWCNPISGHATLYWYQQILGQGPKLLIQFQNNGVVDDSQLPKDRFSAERLKGVDSTLKIQPAKLEDSAVYLCASSPTLAGSYNSPLHFGNGTRLTVT.

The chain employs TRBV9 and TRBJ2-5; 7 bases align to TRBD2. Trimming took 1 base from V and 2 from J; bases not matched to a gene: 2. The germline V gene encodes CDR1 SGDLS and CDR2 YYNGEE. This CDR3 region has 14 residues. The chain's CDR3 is CASSVSGTQETQYF. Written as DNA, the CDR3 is TGTGCCAGCAGCGTAAGCGGGACTCAAGAGACCCAGTACTTC.

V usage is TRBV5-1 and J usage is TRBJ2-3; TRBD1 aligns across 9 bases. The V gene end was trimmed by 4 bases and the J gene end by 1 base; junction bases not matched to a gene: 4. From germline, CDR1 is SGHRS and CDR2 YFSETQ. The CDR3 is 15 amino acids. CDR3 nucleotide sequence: TGCGCCAGCAGCGGGGGACAGGGTGGCACAGATACGCAGTATTTT. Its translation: CASSGGQGGTDTQYF.

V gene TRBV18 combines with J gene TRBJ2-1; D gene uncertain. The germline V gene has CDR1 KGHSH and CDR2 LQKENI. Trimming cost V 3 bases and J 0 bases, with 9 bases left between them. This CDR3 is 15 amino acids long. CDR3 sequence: CASSPGVSSYNEQFF. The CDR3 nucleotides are TGTGCCAGCTCACCTGGGGTGAGCTCCTACAATGAGCAGTTCTTC.

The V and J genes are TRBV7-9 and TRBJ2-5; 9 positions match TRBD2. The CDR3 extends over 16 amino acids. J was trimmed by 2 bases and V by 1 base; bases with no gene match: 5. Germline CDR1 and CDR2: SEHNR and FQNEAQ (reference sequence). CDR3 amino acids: CASSLGLAGQQETQYF. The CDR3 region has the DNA TGTGCCAGCAGCTTAGGGCTAGCGGGACAGCAAGAGACCCAGTACTTC.

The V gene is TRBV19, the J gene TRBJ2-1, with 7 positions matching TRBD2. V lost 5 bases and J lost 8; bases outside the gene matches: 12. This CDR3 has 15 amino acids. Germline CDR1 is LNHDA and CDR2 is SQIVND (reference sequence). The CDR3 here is CASSGLGGSSDEQFF. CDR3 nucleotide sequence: TGTGCCAGTAGTGGGTTGGGCGGGAGCAGCGATGAGCAGTTCTTC. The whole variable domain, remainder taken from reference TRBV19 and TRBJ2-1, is DGGITQSPKYLFRKEGQNVTLSCEQNLNHDAMYWYRQDPGQGLRLIYYSQIVNDFQKGDIAEGYSVSREKKESFPLTVTSAQKNPTAFYLCASSGLGGSSDEQFFGPGTRLTVL.

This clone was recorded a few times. CDR3 sequence: CATEPGQGAKEQYF. Here the CDR3 DNA reads TGTGCCACCGAGCCCGGACAGGGGGCGAAAGAGCAGTACTTC. The chain carries TRBV10-3 and TRBJ2-7; 11 bases fit TRBD1. This CDR3 is built from 14 residues. CDR1 is ENHRY, CDR2 SYGVKD, per germline. After removal of 10 bases from V and 7 bases from J, the junction contained 12 bases not matched to a gene.

CDR3 nucleotide sequence: TGTGCCAGTAGTATAGCGACCGGGACAGGGAACTACGAGCAGTACTTC. This translates into CASSIATGTGNYEQYF. This chain joins TRBV19 and TRBJ2-7, with 9 bases aligning to TRBD1. CDR1 and CDR2 (germline): LNHDA, SQIVND (reference sequence). The CDR3 consists of 16 residues. The V and J ends lost 1 base and 3 bases, in that order; junction bases with no gene match: 7.

CDR3 region: CASSYGPTGTDTQYF. CDR3 in DNA: TGTGCCAGCAGTTACGGCCCGACAGGCACAGATACGCAGTATTTT. This sequence joins TRBV6-5 and TRBJ2-3, with D perhaps TRBD1 (5 bases). Trimming pared 2 bases from V and 1 base from J, leaving 10 bases between. The CDR3 covers 15 residues. CDR1 and CDR2 (germline): MNHEY, SVGAGI.

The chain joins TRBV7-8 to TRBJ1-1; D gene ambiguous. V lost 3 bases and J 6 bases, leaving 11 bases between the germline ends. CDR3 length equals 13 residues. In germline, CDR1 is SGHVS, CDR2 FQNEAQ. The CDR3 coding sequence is TGTGCCAGCAGCTTTCGGGTAAAGGCTGAAGCTTTCTTT. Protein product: CASSFRVKAEAFF.

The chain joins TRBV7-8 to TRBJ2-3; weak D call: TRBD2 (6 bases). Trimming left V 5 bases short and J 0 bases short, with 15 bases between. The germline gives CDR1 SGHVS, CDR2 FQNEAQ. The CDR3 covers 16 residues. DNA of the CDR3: TGTGCCAGCAGCCGAAATCCGGGACTGAGCACAGATACGCAGTATTTT. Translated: CASSRNPGLSTDTQYF.

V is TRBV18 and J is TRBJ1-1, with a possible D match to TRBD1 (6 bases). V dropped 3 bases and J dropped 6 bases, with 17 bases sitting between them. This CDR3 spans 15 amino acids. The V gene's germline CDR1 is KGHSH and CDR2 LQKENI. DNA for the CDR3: TGTGCCAGCTCACCCGGGAGCCACAGGGAGGCTGAAGCTTTCTTT. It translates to CASSPGSHREAEAFF.

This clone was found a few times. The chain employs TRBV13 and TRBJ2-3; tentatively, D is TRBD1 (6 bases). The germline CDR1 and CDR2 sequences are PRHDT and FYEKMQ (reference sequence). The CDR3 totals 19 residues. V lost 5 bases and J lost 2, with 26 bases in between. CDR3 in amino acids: CASSGQIGTGETYTDTQYF. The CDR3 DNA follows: TGTGCCAGCAGCGGACAGATCGGGACCGGGGAGACCTACACAGATACGCAGTATTTT.

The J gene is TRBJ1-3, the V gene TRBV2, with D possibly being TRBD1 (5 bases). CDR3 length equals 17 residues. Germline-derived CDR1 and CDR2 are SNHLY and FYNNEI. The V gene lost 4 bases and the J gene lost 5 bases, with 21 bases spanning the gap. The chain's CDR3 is CASSGGGFWESRNTIYF. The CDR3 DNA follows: TGTGCCAGCAGTGGGGGGGGTTTTTGGGAAAGCAGAAACACCATATATTTT.

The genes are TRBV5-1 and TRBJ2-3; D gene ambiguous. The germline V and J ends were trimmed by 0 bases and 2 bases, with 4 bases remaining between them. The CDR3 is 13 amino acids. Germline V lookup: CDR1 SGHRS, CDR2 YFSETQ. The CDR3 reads CASSLVPTDTQYF. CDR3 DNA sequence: TGCGCCAGCAGCTTGGTCCCCACAGATACGCAGTATTTT.

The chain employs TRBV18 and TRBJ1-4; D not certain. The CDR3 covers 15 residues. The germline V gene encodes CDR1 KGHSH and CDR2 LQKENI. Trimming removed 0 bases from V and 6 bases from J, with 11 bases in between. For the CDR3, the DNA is TGTGCCAGCTCACCACCCGGGGTGGCGGATGAAAAACTGTTTTTT. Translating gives CASSPPGVADEKLFF.

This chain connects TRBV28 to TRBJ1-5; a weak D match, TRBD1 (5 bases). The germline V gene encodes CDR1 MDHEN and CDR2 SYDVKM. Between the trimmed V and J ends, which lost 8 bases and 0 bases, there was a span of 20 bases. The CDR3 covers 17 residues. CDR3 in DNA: TGTGCCAGCTCCTCCACAGGCGCGGGCTATAGCAATCAGCCCCAGCATTTT. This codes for CASSSTGAGYSNQPQHF.

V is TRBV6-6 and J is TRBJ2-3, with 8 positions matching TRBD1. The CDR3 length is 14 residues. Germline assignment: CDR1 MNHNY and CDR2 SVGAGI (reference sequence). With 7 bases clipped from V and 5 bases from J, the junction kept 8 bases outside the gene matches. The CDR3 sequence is CASTNRQGLDTQYF. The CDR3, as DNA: TGTGCCAGCACCAACCGACAGGGGCTAGATACGCAGTATTTT.

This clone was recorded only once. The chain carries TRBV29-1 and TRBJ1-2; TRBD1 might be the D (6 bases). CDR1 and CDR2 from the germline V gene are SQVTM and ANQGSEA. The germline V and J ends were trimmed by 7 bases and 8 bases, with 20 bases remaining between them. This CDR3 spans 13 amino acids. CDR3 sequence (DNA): TGCAGCGGACGGACAGCTGGGGCAGTCGGCTACACCTTC. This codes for CSGRTAGAVGYTF.

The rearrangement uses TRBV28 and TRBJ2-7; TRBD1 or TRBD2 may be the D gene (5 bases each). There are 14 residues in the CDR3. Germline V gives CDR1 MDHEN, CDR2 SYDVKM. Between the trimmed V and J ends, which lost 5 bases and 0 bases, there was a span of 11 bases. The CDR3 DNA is TGTGCCAGCAGTCTCAGTGGGGGCTCCTACGAGCAGTACTTC. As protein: CASSLSGGSYEQYF.

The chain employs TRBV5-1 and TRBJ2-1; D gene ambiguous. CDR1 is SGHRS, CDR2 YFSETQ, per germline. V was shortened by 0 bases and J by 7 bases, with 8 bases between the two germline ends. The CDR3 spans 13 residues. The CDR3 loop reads CASSLVVFNEQFF. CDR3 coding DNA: TGCGCCAGCAGCTTGGTAGTGTTTAATGAGCAGTTCTTC.

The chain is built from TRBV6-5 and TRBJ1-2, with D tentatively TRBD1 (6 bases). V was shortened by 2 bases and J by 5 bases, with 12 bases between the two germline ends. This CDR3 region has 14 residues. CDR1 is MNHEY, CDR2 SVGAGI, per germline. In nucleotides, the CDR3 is TGTGCCAGCAGTTACATGGGGACAAAATATGGCTACACCTTC. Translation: CASSYMGTKYGYTF.

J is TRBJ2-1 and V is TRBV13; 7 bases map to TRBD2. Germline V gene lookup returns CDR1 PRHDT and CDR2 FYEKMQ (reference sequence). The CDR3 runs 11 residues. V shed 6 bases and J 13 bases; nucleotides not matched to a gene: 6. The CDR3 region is CASRPGLEQFF. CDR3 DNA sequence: TGTGCCAGCAGACCCGGACTAGAACAGTTCTTC.

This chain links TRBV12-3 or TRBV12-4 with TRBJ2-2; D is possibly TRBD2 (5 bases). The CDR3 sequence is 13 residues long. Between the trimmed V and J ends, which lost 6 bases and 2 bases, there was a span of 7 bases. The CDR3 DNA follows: TGTGCCAGCAGCCCGGGAAACACCGGGGAGCTGTTTTTT. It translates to CASSPGNTGELFF.

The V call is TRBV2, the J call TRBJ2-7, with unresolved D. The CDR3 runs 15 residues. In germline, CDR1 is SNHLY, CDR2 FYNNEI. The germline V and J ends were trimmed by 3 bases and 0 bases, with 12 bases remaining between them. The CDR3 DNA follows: TGTGCCAGCAGTGAGGGGATTGGGTTCTCCTACGAGCAGTACTTC. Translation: CASSEGIGFSYEQYF.

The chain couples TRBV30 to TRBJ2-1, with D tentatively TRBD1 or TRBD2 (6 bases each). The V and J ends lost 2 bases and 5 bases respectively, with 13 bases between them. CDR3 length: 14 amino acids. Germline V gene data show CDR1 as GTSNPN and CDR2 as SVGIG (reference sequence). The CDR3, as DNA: TGTGCCTGGAGTCTAGAAGGGGGGAACAATGAGCAGTTCTTC. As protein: CAWSLEGGNNEQFF.